This T cell receptor beta chain was retrieved from a study of T cell responses to AZD1222 COVID-19 vaccine. The method was immunoSEQ multiplex PCR; TCRdb's version includes in-frame clones alone and lacks a portion of them. The table has about 100,000 clones, around 87% seen once. Here the sequenced sample was peripheral blood, taken on day 0 of MenACWY control vaccination. The TCR comes from an adult in good health.

In DNA, the CDR3 is TGTGCCAGCAGCCAAGAGGGGCAGGAGCAGTACTTC. This gives the protein CASSQEGQEQYF. The chain recombines TRBV3-1 (or the pseudogene TRBV3-2) with TRBJ2-7; D might be TRBD1 (5 bases). The germline gives CDR1 LGHDT, CDR2 YNNKEL (reference sequence). Trimming cost V 0 bases and J 7 bases, with 7 bases left between them. The CDR3 sequence is 12 residues long.